The subject of this entry is one TCR beta chain. This receptor's antigen is unknown. Base qualities are not provided; no much larger clone lies one nucleotide away. This entry comes from a study of radiation and T cells in renal cell carcinoma (dated by TCRdb to 2018 to 2021). For the study in its entirety: In total, 50 to 55 samples underwent TCR beta sequencing: approximately 26 tumors plus 27 peripheral blood samples. Across all 53 samples, under 5,000,000 unique CDR3 nucleotide sequences encoding 2,658,974 unique CDR3 amino acid sequences were identified.

The time point label here, explained by the study, means: tumor resected at nephrectomy. This specimen's treatment or condition label, per the study, means: 15 Gy SBRT to primary tumor, nephrectomy 4 weeks later. Samples were obtained from a clinical trial, in which 15 Gy stereotactic body radiation therapy was delivered to primary renal cell carcinomas and nephrectomy was performed 4 weeks later. Every patient's renal cell carcinoma showed clear cell pathology. The tumors were dissociated mechanically, digested with collagenase/hyaluronidase at 37 degrees C, processed in gentleMACS C tubes, and kept in liquid nitrogen. The QIAamp DNA Blood Mini Kit (Qiagen) was used to prepare genomic DNA for TCR sequencing. Samples were included in the analyses only if all quality control checks were passed. From cysteine to phenylalanine, the CDR3 is 15 amino acids long. The retained sequence is limited to the CDR3, 45 bases, with the frame set at the first base. CDR1 and CDR2 were assigned from the germline V gene (reference sequence) as LNHDA and SQIVND. V lost 5 bases and J lost 2 bases, and the count of bases not matched to a germline gene is 4.

Results the study describes overall, beyond this receptor: TCR clonality was higher in irradiated tumors than in controls, as the top 100 clonotypes made up an average of roughly 54% of the repertoire in irradiated tumors compared with around 43% in nephrectomy-only tumors. Because the trial had a single-armed design, the trial could not examine how radiation dose or scheduling affected the TCR repertoire. Because pretreatment tumor biopsies were not available, the baseline intratumoral presence of clonotypes could not be determined. Irradiated tumors contained more dominant CDR3 motifs, and these motifs occupied a larger share of the repertoire than in control tumors. Only small tumor regions of roughly 1 g were available, so intratumoral heterogeneity was not captured. In blood, the top tumor clonotypes increased between baseline and 2 weeks post-radiation and then shrank by 4 weeks, which suggests that tumor-resident clones expanded only transiently.

TCR beta libraries were generated from genomic DNA with the immunoSEQ kit, following the manufacturer's recommendations. To prepare the libraries, a first multiplex PCR with proprietary primers was run, followed by a second PCR that added unique barcodes, and a bead cleanup was done after each round. Each sample batch included a kit-provided positive control reaction and a negative control reaction. The final libraries were assessed on an Agilent 4200 TapeStation D1000 ScreenTape, pooled by volume, and quantified by qPCR. Sequencing ran on an Illumina NextSeq500 with a MidOutput 150-cycle cartridge, using 156 Read1 and 15 Index1 cycles with kit custom primers. The pooled library was loaded at around 1 pM with roughly 20% PhiX control spiked in. The authors' analysis ran thus. The vendor-processed data were analyzed in R, and a clonotype was defined as all T cells that share the same CDR3 nucleotide sequence. In the clone abundance analyses, frequencies were normalized to the 10,000 most abundant clones in each sample. Before analysis, public T cell clones were removed, and these numbered fewer than five per sample on average. ImmunoMap was used for dominant motif analysis with the PAM10 matrix, a gap penalty of 30, and a homology threshold of 0.3, and any motif reaching a cumulative frequency of at least 0.01 was considered dominant. Tumor-enriched clonotypes and baseline blood-enriched clonotypes were defined as those with an abundance difference of at least 32-fold between compartments. Similarity between tumor and blood repertoires was quantified using the Baroni-Urbani and Buser coefficient, and groups were compared with two-tailed Wilcoxon tests in R. In its TCRdb copy, this immuneACCESS table keeps in-frame sequences only and misses some clones. Where compared with another copy, unresolved V genes explain less than half of these, and the others have no known cause. The V and J calls and clone size were taken over from that table, and D and trimming were inferred from the DNA. In all, the sample holds 4,500 or so clones, and 62% of those were seen once. The ten largest make up roughly 45% of the sample.

Sequenced here: tumor tissue, sampled from a patient whose treatment included radiotherapy and nephrectomy. Recombination connected TRBV19 to TRBJ2-7; 12 bases in the middle match TRBD2. This receptor was taken from a woman in her sixties or seventies with renal cell carcinoma. The CDR3 reads as follows: CASSFSSGRAYEQYF. In nucleotides, the sequence is TGTGCCAGTAGTTTCTCTAGCGGGAGGGCCTACGAGCAGTACTTC.